A selection of T cell receptor beta chains follows, all from one sample in a study of blood T cell repertoires in COVID-19. Only in-frame clones appear in the TCRdb table, and some are missing; sequencing was by immunoSEQ multiplex PCR. The sample contains hundreds of thousands of clones, approximately 86% of which appear only once. The sample comprised peripheral blood. These TCRs come from a middle-aged man with acute or convalescent COVID-19. Both conserved end residues are part of each CDR3. D genes are given only for firm matches. The size field is filled for only some rows; it gives once, few, many or a size class.

CASSQTGLVYEQYF	TGTGCCAGCAGCCAGACAGGGTTGGTATACGAGCAGTACTTC	TRBV3-1/TRBV3-2	TRBJ2-7	.	TRBD1
CASTSRGGGYTF	TGTGCCAGCACCTCGCGGGGGGGCGGCTACACCTTC	TRBV12-3/TRBV12-4	TRBJ1-2	.	.
CASSFSGSHQPQHF	TGCGCCAGCAGCTTTTCAGGGTCCCACCAGCCCCAGCATTTT	TRBV5-1	TRBJ1-5	.	.
CASSQSVYGYTF	TGTGCCAGCAGCCAAAGCGTCTATGGCTACACCTTC	TRBV14	TRBJ1-2	few	.
CASSKQGYEQYF	TGTGCCAGCAGTAAACAGGGTTACGAGCAGTACTTC	TRBV12-3/TRBV12-4	TRBJ2-7	.	.
CASSSTDGYGYTF	TGTGCCAGCAGTTCCACAGACGGCTATGGCTACACCTTC	TRBV6-5	TRBJ1-2	.	.
CASSLVAAVQETQYF	TGTGCCAGCAGTTTAGTGGCGGCAGTTCAAGAGACCCAGTACTTC	TRBV28	TRBJ2-5	.	.
CASSSEMTGELFF	TGTGCCAGCAGCTCCGAGATGACCGGGGAGCTGTTTTTT	TRBV11-3	TRBJ2-2	.	.
CASSQGTSGRGTQYF	TGTGCCAGCAGCCAAGGGACTAGCGGGAGGGGTACGCAGTATTTT	TRBV7-2	TRBJ2-3	.	TRBD2
CASSSTSGGLGETQYF	TGTGCCAGCAGCTCAACTAGCGGGGGCCTTGGGGAGACCCAGTACTTC	TRBV7-7	TRBJ2-5	.	TRBD2
CASSPRPDLNTGELFF	TGTGCCAGCTCACCACGGCCCGACTTGAACACCGGGGAGCTGTTTTTT	TRBV18	TRBJ2-2	few	.
CASSAGARNSPLHF	TGTGCCAGCAGCGCAGGGGCCCGGAATTCACCCCTCCACTTT	TRBV7-9	TRBJ1-6	.	.
CASSHPGQGKHGYTF	TGCGCCAGCAGCCACCCGGGACAGGGAAAGCATGGCTACACCTTC	TRBV4-3	TRBJ1-2	.	TRBD1
CASSRGQGSPPDTQYF	TGTGCCAGTAGTAGGGGACAGGGTTCCCCCCCAGATACGCAGTATTTT	TRBV19	TRBJ2-3	.	TRBD1
CASSLLAGGSNEQFF	TGTGCCAGCAGCTTATTAGCGGGAGGTAGCAATGAGCAGTTCTTC	TRBV7-3	TRBJ2-1	once	TRBD2
CASSQGREQYF	TGCGCCAGCAGCCAAGGTCGCGAGCAGTACTTC	TRBV4-1	TRBJ2-7	.	.
CASSLTLDRANQPQHF	TGTGCCAGCAGCTTGACATTAGACAGGGCAAATCAGCCCCAGCATTTT	TRBV5-8	TRBJ1-5	few	TRBD1
CAISRQGDTGELFF	TGTGCCATCAGCCGACAGGGCGACACCGGGGAGCTGTTTTTT	TRBV10-3	TRBJ2-2	.	TRBD1
CASSYQLPQGNTIYF	TGTGCCAGCAGTTACCAACTCCCGCAAGGAAACACCATATATTTT	TRBV6-5	TRBJ1-3	.	.
CASSQFLTGRRLAKNIQYF	TGTGCCAGCAGCCAATTCCTGACAGGGAGGCGTTTAGCCAAAAACATTCAGTACTTC	TRBV3-1/TRBV3-2	TRBJ2-4	.	.
CASSQLEGAGELFF	TGCGCCAGCAGCCAGCTAGAGGGTGCCGGGGAGCTGTTTTTT	TRBV4-1	TRBJ2-2	.	.
CASSQVPAGFTDTQYF	TGCGCCAGCAGCCAAGTTCCAGCGGGGTTCACAGATACGCAGTATTTT	TRBV4-3	TRBJ2-3	.	TRBD2
CASSLGLWDRTYEQYF	TGTGCCAGCAGCTTGGGCCTATGGGACAGGACCTACGAGCAGTACTTC	TRBV5-5	TRBJ2-7	.	TRBD1
CASSLTGQPQHF	TGTGCCAGCAGTTTGACAGGTCAGCCCCAGCATTTT	TRBV2	TRBJ1-5	.	.
CASSPGTTGRLAKNIQYF	TGTGCCAGCAGTCCCGGGACTACCGGGAGACTAGCCAAAAACATTCAGTACTTC	TRBV28	TRBJ2-4	.	TRBD2
CSVAPSGTRADTQYF	TGCAGCGTTGCTCCTAGCGGGACACGAGCAGATACGCAGTATTTT	TRBV29-1	TRBJ2-3	.	TRBD2
CASSEYGGNTEAFF	TGTGCCAGCAGTGAATATGGAGGGAACACTGAAGCTTTCTTT	TRBV25-1	TRBJ1-1	.	.
CAISEREAYNEQFF	TGTGCCATCAGTGAGCGGGAGGCCTACAATGAGCAGTTCTTC	TRBV10-3	TRBJ2-1	.	TRBD2
CASSQSGLARNTGELFF	TGCGCCAGCAGCCAATCGGGACTAGCGCGGAACACCGGGGAGCTGTTTTTT	TRBV4-1	TRBJ2-2	.	TRBD2
CASSGSGGMGETQYF	TGTGCCAGTAGTGGCAGCGGGGGTATGGGAGAGACCCAGTACTTC	TRBV19	TRBJ2-5	.	TRBD2
CASSPTGYEQYF	TGTGCCAGCAGTCCGACGGGCTACGAGCAGTACTTC	TRBV11-2	TRBJ2-7	.	.
CASSIIQATHQPQHF	TGTGCCAGTAGTATAATCCAGGCTACTCATCAGCCCCAGCATTTT	TRBV19	TRBJ1-5	.	.
CSVDAISGTEAFF	TGCAGCGTTGATGCCATCTCCGGCACTGAAGCTTTCTTT	TRBV29-1	TRBJ1-1	.	.
CASSLRGWSSGNTIYF	TGTGCCAGCAGCCTCAGGGGCTGGAGCTCTGGAAACACCATATATTTT	TRBV7-9	TRBJ1-3	.	.
CASSLQGTHDTEAFF	TGCGCCAGCAGCCTACAGGGGACTCATGACACTGAAGCTTTCTTT	TRBV5-1	TRBJ1-1	.	TRBD1
CASSRAGSGTDTQYF	TGTGCCAGCAGCCGGGCCGGTTCAGGGACAGATACGCAGTATTTT	TRBV3-1/TRBV3-2	TRBJ2-3	.	.
CASSLPGQGYGYTF	TGTGCCAGCAGTTTACCGGGACAGGGCTATGGCTACACCTTC	TRBV28	TRBJ1-2	.	TRBD1
CASRPQGIGNQPQHF	TGTGCCAGCAGGCCTCAGGGAATTGGAAATCAGCCCCAGCATTTT	TRBV7-2	TRBJ1-5	once	.
CTPTRNTEAFF	TGCACCCCTACCCGGAACACTGAAGCTTTCTTT	TRBV20-1	TRBJ1-1	.	.
CATSALTGRSGNTIYF	TGTGCCACCAGTGCTCTGACAGGGCGCTCTGGAAACACCATATATTTT	TRBV24-1	TRBJ1-3	.	TRBD1
CASSLTGQEETQYF	TGTGCCAGCAGCTTAACAGGTCAGGAAGAGACCCAGTACTTC	TRBV7-3	TRBJ2-5	.	.
CASSSGGQGYAEAFF	TGTGCCAGCAGCTCCGGGGGGCAGGGGTACGCTGAAGCTTTCTTT	TRBV7-2	TRBJ1-1	.	.
CASTPSSYNEQFF	TGTGCCAGCACGCCGAGCTCCTACAATGAGCAGTTCTTC	TRBV9	TRBJ2-1	.	.
CASSRWYSNNEQFF	TGTGCCAGCAGTCGCTGGTACTCCAACAATGAGCAGTTCTTC	TRBV6-4	TRBJ2-1	.	.
CASSLVLRGQQQETQYF	TGCGCCAGCAGCTTGGTGTTACGGGGACAACAACAAGAGACCCAGTACTTC	TRBV5-1	TRBJ2-5	.	.
CASSPRGVGYGYTF	TGTGCCAGCAGCCCGCGCGGGGTGGGGTATGGCTACACCTTC	TRBV7-2	TRBJ1-2	.	.
CAWNGQGLSNQPQHF	TGTGCCTGGAACGGACAGGGGCTTAGCAATCAGCCCCAGCATTTT	TRBV30	TRBJ1-5	.	TRBD1
CASSFMTGQEQYF	TGTGCCAGCAGCTTTATGACAGGGCAAGAGCAGTACTTC	TRBV7-8	TRBJ2-7	once	TRBD1
CASSSNWQGGEQYF	TGTGCCAGCAGTTCGAACTGGCAGGGTGGGGAGCAGTACTTC	TRBV27	TRBJ2-7	.	.
CASSFFRGTVYNSPLHF	TGTGCCAGCAGTTTCTTCAGGGGGACGGTCTATAATTCACCCCTCCACTTT	TRBV28	TRBJ1-6	.	TRBD1
CASSFEGSTGNTIYF	TGTGCCAGCAGCTTTGAGGGTTCGACTGGAAACACCATATATTTT	TRBV11-2	TRBJ1-3	.	.